This T cell receptor (beta chain) was recovered during a study of T cells after yellow fever vaccination. Study-level results: Re-detected after boosting: most primary clones, almost 97% of CD4 and about 89% of CD8.

Looked up from germline, CDR1 is SGHKS and CDR2 is YYEKEE (reference sequence). The CDR3 spans 13 residues. J gave up 7 bases and V 5 bases, and 6 bases lay outside the gene matches. TCRdb reprocessed the 5' RACE reads with MiXCR, giving one entry per CDR3 protein. The sample comprises tens of thousands of distinct CDR3 sequences, around 7.8% of which are singletons, and about 27% rests with the top ten. About this clonotype itself: The antigen is undetermined.

The chain recombines TRBV5-5 with TRBJ1-1; 9 bases match TRBD1. Here the sequenced sample was CD8+ T cells sorted from PBMCs, taken 10 to 11 days after the first yellow fever vaccination. The TCR comes from a man between 18 and 29 years old who received the YFV17D yellow fever vaccine. CDR3 loop: CASRSPGQGEAFF. CDR3 sequence (DNA): TGTGCCAGCAGGAGTCCGGGACAGGGTGAAGCTTTCTTT.